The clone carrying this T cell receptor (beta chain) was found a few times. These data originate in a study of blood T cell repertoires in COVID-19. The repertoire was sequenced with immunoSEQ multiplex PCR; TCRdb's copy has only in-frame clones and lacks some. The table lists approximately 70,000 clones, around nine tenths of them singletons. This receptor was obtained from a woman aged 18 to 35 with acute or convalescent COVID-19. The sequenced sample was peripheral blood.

The CDR3 reads CASSAGTAYGYTF. Written as DNA, the CDR3 is TGTGCCAGCAGCGCGGGGACAGCTTATGGCTACACCTTC. This rearrangement joins TRBV5-4 to TRBJ1-2; 7 nucleotides match TRBD1. Germline CDR1 reads SGHNT; CDR2 reads YYREEE (reference sequence). V dropped 4 bases and J dropped 5; count of bases not matched to a gene: 5. This CDR3 is 13 amino acids long.